The clone carrying this TCR beta chain turned up a few times. The target antigen is unknown. TCRdb redid the calling of the reads with MiXCR, one entry per CDR3 protein. The sample has around 78,000 distinct CDR3 sequences; about 40% are singletons. V lost 2 bases and J lost 4, with 13 bases in between. This CDR3 has 14 residues. Germline loops: CDR1 SGHDT, CDR2 YYEEEE. The data stem from a study of T cell repertoires in cytomegalovirus infection. Study-level information: It was the public TCR beta signatures that indicated both CMV infection and matching HLA type.

The clonotype was recovered from a human donor in good health (CMV status not recorded). Some clones in this sample may be carry-over from other donors' samples. This sequence joins TRBV5-6 and TRBJ2-7, with D maybe TRBD1 (5 bases). The specimen comprised CD8+ T cells from cultured PBMCs, sampled from culture after CMV antigen stimulation. The chain's CDR3 is CASSLPQGQYEQYF. The CDR3 DNA is TGTGCCAGCAGCTTACCCCAGGGTCAGTACGAGCAGTACTTC.